The 20 T cell receptor beta chains reported below all come from one sample, sequenced in a study of blood T cell repertoires in COVID-19. The repertoire was sequenced with immunoSEQ multiplex PCR; TCRdb's copy has only in-frame clones and lacks some. The table lists roughly 340,000 clones, more than 80% of them singletons. Input material: peripheral blood. Every receptor here comes from a woman in her twenties or thirties with COVID-19, enrolled during active disease.

This clone has at least ten counts. This chain links TRBV6-5 with TRBJ1-6; no clear D gene. Germline lookup yields CDR1 MNHEY and CDR2 SVGAGI. This CDR3 is built from 14 residues. V was shortened by 5 bases and J by 9 bases, with 14 bases between the two germline ends. As DNA, the CDR3 is TGTGCCAGCAGTAACGGGAACCTCCTTTCACCCCTCCACTTT. Protein sequence: CASSNGNLLSPLHF.

The V gene is TRBV11-3, the J gene TRBJ2-3; D not resolved. With 3 bases removed from V and 3 bases from J, the gap between germline ends came to 4 bases. Germline CDR1 is SGHNT and CDR2 is YENEEA. CDR3 length: 12 amino acids. For the CDR3, the DNA is TGTGCCAGCAGCTTTAGAACAGATACGCAGTATTTT. Translation: CASSFRTDTQYF.

The CDR3 region is CASSQSKQGNGYTF. The CDR3 coding sequence is TGCGCCAGCAGTCAATCGAAACAGGGAAATGGCTACACCTTC. The genes are TRBV23-1 and TRBJ1-2; perhaps TRBD1 as D (6 bases). TRBV23-1 is reported as an ORF; its role is uncertain. CDR3 size: 14 residues. Trimming shortened V by 0 bases and J by 6 bases, and 11 bases separated the two germline ends.

This clone occurred once. The V call is TRBV27, the J call TRBJ2-7; D perhaps matches TRBD1 (6 bases). Germline CDR1 reads MNHEY; CDR2 reads SMNVEV (reference sequence). Between the trimmed V and J ends, which lost 5 bases and 0 bases, there was a span of 11 bases. The CDR3 has 14 residues. The CDR3 loop is CASSRTVNSYEQYF. The DNA of the CDR3 is TGTGCCAGCAGTCGGACAGTGAACTCCTACGAGCAGTACTTC.

J is TRBJ1-5 and V is TRBV28, with D possibly being TRBD1 (5 bases). V was clipped by 6 bases and J by 1 base, with 19 bases between them. The germline V gene encodes CDR1 MDHEN and CDR2 SYDVKM. The CDR3 totals 17 residues. As DNA, the CDR3 is TGTGCCAGCAGCGACGCCCAACAGGTGGAGAGCAATCAGCCCCAGCATTTT. Encoded protein: CASSDAQQVESNQPQHF.

The CDR3, as DNA: TGTGCCAGCAGCCGCCGAAGGGGATCAACTAATGAAAAACTGTTTTTT. Residues: CASSRRRGSTNEKLFF. This chain uses TRBV7-9 with TRBJ1-4; the D gene is possibly TRBD1 (5 bases). Germline CDR1 and CDR2: SEHNR and FQNEAQ (reference sequence). Trimming cost V 5 bases and J 0 bases, with 13 bases left between them. The CDR3 runs 16 residues.

The J gene is TRBJ2-2, the V gene TRBV27; tentative D call: TRBD1 (5 bases). V lost 1 base, J lost 0 bases, and 12 bases lay in between. Germline V CDR1 and CDR2: MNHEY, SMNVEV (reference sequence). The length of the CDR3 is 17 residues. CDR3 DNA sequence: TGTGCCAGCAGTTTATACCGACAGCTACCGAACACCGGGGAGCTGTTTTTT. This codes for CASSLYRQLPNTGELFF.

The chain links TRBV11-2 to TRBJ2-3; 8 bases fit TRBD1. Germline V gene data show CDR1 as SGHAT and CDR2 as FQNNGV. J gave up 10 bases and V 5 bases, and 8 bases lay outside the gene matches. The CDR3 length is 13 residues. The DNA for the CDR3 is TGTGCCAGCAGCGGACAGGGCGAGACCGCGCAGTATTTT. Translating gives CASSGQGETAQYF.

The rearrangement joins TRBV7-2 to TRBJ2-5; 8 bases agree with TRBD2. V shed 0 bases and J 5 bases; nucleotides not matched to a gene: 11. Germline CDR1 SGHTA, CDR2 FQGNSA. This CDR3 region has 17 residues. Here the CDR3 DNA reads TGTGCCAGCAGCTTAGCGCTTAGGGCTAGCGGGTTTGAGACCCAGTACTTC. Translation: CASSLALRASGFETQYF.

The chain employs TRBV9 and TRBJ2-2, with 12 bases fitting TRBD2. Germline CDR1 is SGDLS and CDR2 is YYNGEE. CDR3 length equals 16 residues. V shed 0 bases, J shed 5 bases, and the junction held 2 bases outside the gene matches. CDR3 DNA: TGTGCCAGCAGCGTAGCCGGGACTAGCGGGACCGGGGAGCTGTTTTTT. Protein product: CASSVAGTSGTGELFF. Full variable domain (missing parts from reference TRBV9 and TRBJ2-2): DSGVTQTPKHLITATGQRVTLRCSPRSGDLSVYWYQQSLDQGLQFLIQYYNGEERAKGNILERFSAQQFPDLHSELNLSSLELGDSALYFCASSVAGTSGTGELFFGEGSRLTVL.

The V gene is TRBV13, the J gene TRBJ1-2; no reliable D call. The CDR3 has 14 residues. CDR1 is PRHDT and CDR2 is FYEKMQ in the germline V gene (reference sequence). Trimming stripped 3 bases from V and 2 bases from J, with 10 bases between. CDR3 residues: CASSFLTANYGYTF. As DNA, the CDR3 is TGTGCCAGCAGCTTTCTCACAGCCAACTATGGCTACACCTTC.

This chain joins TRBV4-1 and TRBJ2-2, with TRBD2 matching 7 bases. The J segment lost 0 bases and the V segment lost 0 bases, leaving 10 bases of the junction unmatched. The CDR3 length is 19 residues. The germline V gene has CDR1 MGHRA and CDR2 YSYEKL. In DNA form, the CDR3 reads TGCGCCAGCAGCCAAGAACATAGTACGGGGGGAACGAACACCGGGGAGCTGTTTTTT. As protein: CASSQEHSTGGTNTGELFF.

The chain has TRBV29-1 and TRBJ1-2; 7 nucleotides match TRBD1. CDR3 length: 12 amino acids. Losses at the gene ends were 4 bases for V and 3 bases for J; bases not matched to a gene: 2. Germline CDR1 SQVTM, CDR2 ANQGSEA. The CDR3 is CSVGQGYYGYTF. The CDR3 DNA follows: TGCAGCGTTGGACAGGGTTACTATGGCTACACCTTC. Full variable domain (outside the CDR3, taken from reference TRBV29-1 and TRBJ1-2): SAVISQKPSRDICQRGTSLTIQCQVDSQVTMMFWYRQQPGQSLTLIATANQGSEATYESGFVIDKFPISRPNLTFSTLTVSNMSPEDSSIYLCSVGQGYYGYTFGSGTRLTVV.

This clone was counted between two and nine times. The V call is TRBV5-1, the J call TRBJ2-7; no reliable D call. The length of the CDR3 is 11 residues. Germline CDR1 and CDR2: SGHRS and YFSETQ. V lost 4 bases, J lost 3 bases, and 5 bases lay in between. The CDR3 region has the DNA TGCGCCAGCAGCGACAACTACGAGCAGTACTTC. Its translation is CASSDNYEQYF.

The chain joins TRBV7-2 to TRBJ1-1, with no clear D. The CDR3 totals 14 residues. Germline values: CDR1 SGHTA, CDR2 FQGNSA. V lost 2 bases, J lost 7 bases, and 14 bases lay in between. CDR3 sequence reads: CASSLTIRSGEAFF. CDR3 in DNA: TGTGCCAGCAGCTTAACCATTCGGTCCGGTGAAGCTTTCTTT.

V gene TRBV7-6 combines with J gene TRBJ2-5; 8 bases map to TRBD2. V lost 4 bases and J lost 7; bases outside the gene matches: 23. The CDR3 loop spans 19 amino acids. CDR1 and CDR2 from the germline V gene are SGHVS and FNYEAQ. The CDR3 sequence is CASSSYRGGPYSAWGTQYF. DNA for the CDR3: TGTGCCAGCAGCTCTTATCGGGGGGGCCCCTACTCGGCATGGGGGACCCAGTACTTC. Based on the CDR3 plus reference TRBV7-6 and TRBJ2-5, the full variable domain is GAGVSQSPRYKVTKRGQDVALRCDPISGHVSLYWYRQALGQGPEFLTYFNYEAQQDKSGLPNDRFSAERPEGSISTLTIQRTEQRDSAMYRCASSSYRGGPYSAWGTQYFGPGTRLLVL.

V usage is TRBV6-6 and J usage is TRBJ1-5; 10 bases are a match to TRBD1. The CDR3 covers 14 residues. CDR1 MNHNY and CDR2 SVGAGI come from the germline V gene (reference sequence). The V and J ends lost 5 bases and 4 bases, in that order; junction bases with no gene match: 2. DNA of the CDR3: TGTGCCAGCAGTCGGGACAGGGGAAATCAGCCCCAGCATTTT. The encoded protein is CASSRDRGNQPQHF.

The rearrangement links TRBV5-1 to TRBJ2-5, with D tentatively TRBD2 (6 bases). Trimming cost V 2 bases and J 1 base, with 9 bases left between them. The CDR3 spans 14 residues. The germline CDR1 and CDR2 sequences are SGHRS and YFSETQ. This CDR3 is CASSLAGLQETQYF. The CDR3 DNA sequence: TGCGCCAGCAGCTTAGCGGGCCTCCAAGAGACCCAGTACTTC.

This clone occurred a few times. This sequence joins TRBV5-8 and TRBJ1-4, with D possibly matching TRBD1 (6 bases). There are 15 residues in the CDR3. Trimming took off 4 bases at V and 8 bases at J, with 18 bases between the two ends. From germline, CDR1 is SGHTS and CDR2 YDEGEE. This chain's CDR3 is CASSPGGQPTEKLFF. The CDR3 DNA follows: TGTGCCAGCAGCCCGGGGGGGCAGCCGACAGAAAAACTGTTTTTT.

This CDR3 reads CASSIGQPTSTDTQYF. CDR3 DNA: TGTGCCAGTAGTATAGGACAGCCCACTAGCACAGATACGCAGTATTTT. The gene calls are TRBV19 and TRBJ2-3; D is perhaps TRBD1 (5 bases). The CDR3 spans 16 residues. Per germline, CDR1 LNHDA and CDR2 SQIVND (reference sequence). The V gene lost 1 base and the J gene lost 0 bases, with 11 bases spanning the gap. Full variable domain (remainder filled in from reference TRBV19 and TRBJ2-3): DGGITQSPKYLFRKEGQNVTLSCEQNLNHDAMYWYRQDPGQGLRLIYYSQIVNDFQKGDIAEGYSVSREKKESFPLTVTSAQKNPTAFYLCASSIGQPTSTDTQYFGPGTRLTVL.